Here is one T cell receptor (beta chain) with its context. CDR1 is SGHTA, CDR2 FQGNSA, per germline. Deletions cut 7 bases from V and 0 bases from J, with 15 bases between. The CDR3 totals 16 residues. Sequencing was performed with immunoSEQ multiplex PCR; in TCRdb, only in-frame clones are kept and a portion is missing. This sample carries about 16,000 clones, 55% to 75% of them seen once, and the ten largest clones take around 2.7%. The data are from a study of neoadjuvant anti-PD-1 for oral cavity cancer. The clonotype comes from a person aged 35-80 years with oral cavity squamous cell carcinoma. The input for sequencing was PBMCs, taken before nivolumab (anti-PD-1) treatment. The chain employs TRBV7-2 and TRBJ2-2; tentative D call: TRBD2 (5 bases). As DNA, the CDR3 is TGTGCCAGCAAACGTATACTAGAGTCGAACACCGGGGAGCTGTTTTTT. This codes for CASKRILESNTGELFF.